This T cell receptor beta chain was found in a study of cytomegalovirus exposure and HLA in healthy donors. The PCR employed 60 Vbeta primers together with 13 Jbeta primers. This table comes from immunoSEQ multiplex PCR, and its TCRdb copy is limited to in-frame clones, with some not included. The sample contains 150,000 to 200,000 clones, about 80% of which appear only once. The material sequenced was PBMCs. The TCR sequence derives from a woman aged 25 to 39 in good health and CMV-seronegative.

The DNA of the CDR3 is TGTGCCAGCTCACCGAACGGGGGTAATGAAAAACTGTTTTTT. It codes for CASSPNGGNEKLFF. The chain couples TRBV18 to TRBJ1-4, with TRBD1 as a possible D gene (5 bases). V was pared by 3 bases and J by 4 bases, with 9 bases between. The CDR3 consists of 14 residues. The V gene's germline CDR1 is KGHSH and CDR2 LQKENI.